The present TCR beta chain was sequenced within a study of blood T cells in healthy people across ages. V was pared by 0 bases and J by 5 bases, with 10 bases between. Germline assignment: CDR1 SEHNR and CDR2 FQNEAQ (reference sequence). CDR3 size: 14 residues. Together with a sample-barcoded 5' primer, a J-beta primer mix was included in a second PCR lasting roughly 6 to 12 cycles. One entry per CDR3 protein, called by TCRdb with MiXCR from the 5' RACE reads. The sample lists some 780,000 distinct CDR3 sequences, more than 50% occurring once. This clonotype was counted a few times. This receptor was identified in a man aged 35 to 55 in good health. Sequenced: blood. The chain recombines TRBV7-9 with TRBJ1-2; TRBD1 is a possible D gene (5 bases). The CDR3 reads CASSLAGTRYGYTF. CDR3 nucleotides: TGTGCCAGCAGCTTAGCCGGGACGAGATATGGCTACACCTTC.